These 12 T cell receptor beta chains were all obtained from the same sample, sequenced in a study of control samples from healthy donors and cancer patients. Here immunoSEQ multiplex PCR was the method, and the copy in TCRdb shows in-frame clones only, minus some. The sample yields about 95,000 clones, about 87% seen once. The source material was blood. The origin of the receptors is a woman in her seventies in good health.

The V gene is TRBV19, the J gene TRBJ1-5; a possible D gene is TRBD1 (5 bases). Looked up from germline, CDR1 is LNHDA and CDR2 is SQIVND (reference sequence). This CDR3 contains 15 residues. V lost 5 bases to trimming and J lost 5 bases, with 16 bases between them. CDR3 coding DNA: TGTGCCAGTAGTCCGTCTGTAGGGACCCATCAGCCCCAGCATTTT. This codes for CASSPSVGTHQPQHF.

This chain links TRBV29-1 with TRBJ2-5; TRBD2 matches 8 bases. The CDR3 covers 15 residues. Germline V gene sequence: CDR1 SQVTM, CDR2 ANQGSEA. The V gene end was trimmed by 5 bases and the J gene end by 2 bases; junction bases not matched to a gene: 10. The CDR3 nucleotides are TGCAGCGTTACAAGGACTAGCAGCCAACAAGAGACCCAGTACTTC. The encoded protein is CSVTRTSSQQETQYF.

CDR3 loop: CASVNYEQYF. CDR3 nucleotide sequence: TGTGCCAGCGTTAACTACGAGCAGTACTTC. The chain employs TRBV27 and TRBJ2-7, with unresolved D. This CDR3 has 10 residues. Germline CDR1 MNHEY, CDR2 SMNVEV (reference sequence). V lost 8 bases and J 3 bases, leaving 5 bases between the germline ends.

The V call is TRBV6-1, the J call TRBJ1-2; 8 bases are shared with TRBD1. The CDR3 spans 22 residues. J gave up 3 bases and V 0 bases, and 24 bases lay outside the gene matches. Germline CDR1 is MNHNS and CDR2 is SASEGT. CDR3 sequence reads: CASSEAILARFFQGAGDYGYTF. The CDR3 coding sequence is TGTGCCAGCAGTGAAGCGATTTTAGCACGGTTCTTCCAGGGGGCTGGAGACTATGGCTACACCTTC.

The chain carries TRBV5-4 and TRBJ2-1; 11 bases line up with TRBD2. V was pared by 4 bases and J by 5 bases, with 8 bases of the junction left unmatched. Germline CDR1 reads SGHNT; CDR2 reads YYREEE (reference sequence). The CDR3 spans 16 residues. CDR3 sequence: CASSAPGTSGHNEQFF. CDR3 bases: TGTGCCAGCAGCGCCCCCGGGACTAGCGGACACAATGAGCAGTTCTTC.

The CDR3 nucleotides read TGTGCCAGCTCGTCGGGGGACACACGGGGCTACACCTTC. It specifies CASSSGDTRGYTF. This sequence joins TRBV18 and TRBJ1-2, with a possible D match to TRBD1 (6 bases). The germline V and J ends were trimmed by 6 bases and 8 bases, with 16 bases remaining between them. Germline V gene sequence: CDR1 KGHSH, CDR2 LQKENI. The CDR3 consists of 13 residues.

The chain couples TRBV12-3 or TRBV12-4 to TRBJ2-1; D is perhaps TRBD2 (5 bases). Trimming removed 5 bases from V and 2 bases from J, with 7 bases in between. The CDR3 sequence is 13 residues long. Here the CDR3 reads CASSPGTYNEQFF. The CDR3 nucleotides are TGTGCCAGCAGTCCCGGGACCTACAATGAGCAGTTCTTC.

The V gene is TRBV19, the J gene TRBJ2-3; 9 bases fit TRBD2. This CDR3 has 16 amino acids. Trimming removed 4 bases from V and 1 base from J; junction bases left unmatched: 6. CDR1 is LNHDA, CDR2 SQIVND, per germline (reference sequence). The DNA of the CDR3 is TGTGCCAGTAGTAAAATCGCGGGAGGGGGCACAGATACGCAGTATTTT. It yields the protein CASSKIAGGGTDTQYF.

This rearrangement joins TRBV6-5 to TRBJ2-5, with D uncertain. Trimming pared 0 bases from V and 0 bases from J, leaving 8 bases between. The CDR3 runs to 15 residues. Germline lookup yields CDR1 MNHEY and CDR2 SVGAGI. In DNA form, the CDR3 reads TGTGCCAGCAGTTACTCGGGCATCAACCAAGAGACCCAGTACTTC. Protein sequence: CASSYSGINQETQYF.

The V and J genes are TRBV19 and TRBJ2-7; TRBD1 matches 10 bases. The CDR3 is made up of 14 amino acids. The V gene end was trimmed by 5 bases and the J gene end by 6 bases; junction bases not matched to a gene: 7. Germline V gene sequence: CDR1 LNHDA, CDR2 SQIVND (reference sequence). CDR3 DNA: TGTGCCAGTAGTGGAGGGACAGGGGCTAGCGAGCAGTACTTC. Amino acids: CASSGGTGASEQYF.

The chain couples TRBV5-1 to TRBJ2-7, with 10 nucleotides matching TRBD2. Germline lookup yields CDR1 SGHRS and CDR2 YFSETQ. CDR3 length: 15 residues. J gave up 4 bases and V 0 bases, and 4 bases lay outside the gene matches. The CDR3: CASSLGSGGPYEQYF. CDR3 nucleotides: TGCGCCAGCAGCTTGGGTAGCGGGGGGCCGTACGAGCAGTACTTC.

Here the CDR3 reads CASSPQGYEQYF. The CDR3 DNA sequence: TGTGCCAGCAGCCCTCAGGGCTACGAGCAGTACTTC. The chain combines TRBV27 with TRBJ2-7; perhaps TRBD1 as D (5 bases). The V gene lost 6 bases and the J gene lost 3 bases, with 9 bases spanning the gap. Germline V CDR1 and CDR2: MNHEY, SMNVEV (reference sequence). The length of the CDR3 is 12 residues.